These 3 T cell receptor beta chains were sequenced from one sample in a study of blood T cell repertoires in COVID-19. Profiling relied on immunoSEQ multiplex PCR, and the TCRdb table lists in-frame clones only, not all of them. The repertoire consists of roughly 330,000 clones, with 80% to 90% occurring once and the leading ten covering about 6%. The sequencing sample was made of peripheral blood. The source is a man in his late teens or twenties who had recovered from COVID-19.

This CDR3 reads CASSQYFSAGGPADTQYF. DNA of the CDR3: TGCGCCAGCAGCCAATACTTCTCAGCGGGGGGTCCCGCAGATACGCAGTATTTT. This chain uses TRBV4-3 with TRBJ2-3, with 9 positions matching TRBD2. Germline V gene data show CDR1 as LGHNA and CDR2 as YSLEER. The ends lost 2 bases at V and 4 bases at J; junction bases unmatched: 13. CDR3 length: 18 amino acids.

V and J are TRBV3-1 (or the pseudogene TRBV3-2) and TRBJ2-3; 10 positions agree with TRBD2. With V trimmed by 3 bases and J by 5 bases, 11 bases remained unmatched. The germline CDR1 and CDR2 sequences are LGHDT and YNNKEL (reference sequence). CDR3 length: 17 amino acids. The CDR3 here is CASSHGRMTSGLDTQYF. CDR3 bases: TGTGCCAGCAGCCATGGGAGGATGACTAGCGGGTTAGATACGCAGTATTTT.

V usage is TRBV28 and J usage is TRBJ1-2; 7 bases agree with TRBD1. J lost 8 bases, V lost 7 bases, and 7 bases had no gene match. This CDR3 contains 12 residues. In germline, CDR1 is MDHEN, CDR2 SYDVKM. CDR3 DNA: TGTGCCAGCAAGGTTCCGGACAGGGGCTACACCTTC. Protein sequence: CASKVPDRGYTF.